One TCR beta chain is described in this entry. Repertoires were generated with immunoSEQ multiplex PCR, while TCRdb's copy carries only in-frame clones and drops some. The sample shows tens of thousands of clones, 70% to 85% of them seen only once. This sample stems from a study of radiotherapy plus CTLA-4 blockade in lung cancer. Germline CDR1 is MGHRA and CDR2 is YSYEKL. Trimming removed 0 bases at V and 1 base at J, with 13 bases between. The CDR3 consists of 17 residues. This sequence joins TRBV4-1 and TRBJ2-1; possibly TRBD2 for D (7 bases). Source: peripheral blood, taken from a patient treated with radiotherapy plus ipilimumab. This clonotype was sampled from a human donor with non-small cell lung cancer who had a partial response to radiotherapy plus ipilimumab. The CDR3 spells CASSQEVGGTSYNEQFF. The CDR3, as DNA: TGCGCCAGCAGCCAAGAGGTGGGGGGGACATCCTACAATGAGCAGTTCTTC.